This T cell receptor beta chain stems from a study of cytomegalovirus exposure and HLA in healthy donors (dated by TCRdb to about 2017). For context, the study as a whole: An earlier analysis of 587 of the donors reported under 300 Gb of sequence data and 90 million to 120 million unique TCR beta sequences obtained from around 190 million T cells. About 280 gigabases of sequencing data and around 88 million unique TCR sequences made up an early release that covered approximately 620 HLA-typed donors. Of the roughly 400 genotyped donors, around 81% fell in the genetic ancestry cluster associated with self-reported Caucasian donors. The study was designed to test whether signatures of past pathogen exposure could be identified by cataloging public T cell receptors. Using immunosequencing, the study profiled T cell repertoires from 500 to 800 subjects and related those repertoires to cytomegalovirus serostatus. Along with the approximately 620-subject first cohort, a separate validation cohort of approximately 110 different subjects was used. The study combined high-throughput TCR immunosequencing, statistical association of individual TCRs with disease status, and machine learning to predict cytomegalovirus infection status. To study patterns of TCR occurrence, a later analysis re-analyzed previously published TCR beta repertoires from 666 donors and added high-resolution HLA genotyping. Rather than drawing on any new phenotypic data, the later analysis identified candidate immune exposures from TCR beta sequences and the way those sequences occurred across donors. An earlier analysis of 587 of the donors used high-throughput TCR beta sequencing to judge whether each TCR beta V gene segment behaved as functional or pseudogenic. Donor age, sex, ethnicity and CMV serostatus were compiled together with the repertoire data. Genome-wide SNP genotypes for about 60% of the 666 donors were used in a later genetic analysis, which treated that subset as a discovery cohort. Every discovery cohort repertoire had been produced on one sequencing platform. HLA typing covered class I and class II loci at four-digit resolution. Typing coverage varied by locus: roughly 629-640 donors for A, B, C, DRB1 and DQB1; approximately 560 for DQA1; over 600 for DPA1; approximately 470 for DPB1. Four to six DR-DQ haplotypes were handled as single units for association and clustering, since linkage in the cohort was strong. Among roughly 400 genotyped donors of the cohort, an average of approximately 240,000 unique TCR beta nucleotide sequences were sequenced per donor, 15% to 20% of them non-productive.

The cohort consisted of approximately 690 healthy bone marrow donors. At the time of sampling, every cohort member was nominally healthy, though immune exposures that went unrecorded were likely present. The donor tested CMV seronegative, placing the donor among the roughly 340 seronegative members of the cohort. Every donor gave a peripheral blood sample, and the peripheral blood mononuclear cells from that sample were used for TCR beta sequencing. The Qiagen DNeasy Blood Extraction Kit was used to extract genomic DNA from the blood cell samples. Turning to this clone: The antigen it recognizes is unknown. Nothing much larger sits one base from this clone, and base qualities are not available.

Libraries were built with the immunoSEQ multiplex PCR assay. For the multiplex PCR, a mixture combining 60 forward primers for TCR Vbeta segments and 13 reverse primers for TCR Jbeta segments was used. The CDR3 region of rearranged TCR beta genes was amplified from genomic DNA with a multiplex PCR assay. On the Illumina HiSeq System, the amplified TCR beta libraries were sequenced as 87-base-pair reads. Concerning the study's data processing: Across the 670 or so repertoires, a later analysis counted around 80 million unique TCR beta chains, roughly 11 million of which were shared by at least two donors. Raw reads were error-corrected and collapsed into unique sequences with a nearest-neighbor algorithm that merged closely related sequences to remove PCR and sequencing errors. To assign V, D and J gene segments, CDR3 sequences were aligned to IMGT reference sequences. For a sequence to be retained, a match of at least six nucleotides was required to both a V gene segment and a J gene segment. A rearrangement was called productive if the CDR3 had no stop codons and remained in frame with V and J, and every other rearrangement was called non-productive. Following IMGT convention, CDR3 was defined as the stretch from the second conserved V-encoded cysteine to the conserved J-encoded phenylalanine. The earlier analysis of a few hundred of the donors excluded sequences that lacked an unambiguous match to a single V gene segment. An earlier analysis of 587 of the donors classified V segments as functional when productive rearrangements were above 56.7% and as segregating when the standard deviation between donors was above 5%. A statistical classification framework was built to diagnose cytomegalovirus status from the catalog of TCR beta chain sequences. A later analysis assigned V and J genes by comparing TCR nucleotide sequences with IMGT/GENE-DB human TR gene sequences. The TCRdist pipeline was used in a later analysis to assign CDR3 sequences and most-parsimonious VDJ recombination scenarios. A later analysis defined each TCR beta chain by its CDR3 amino acid sequence plus V-gene family, and excluded reads lacking a unique V-gene family. A later analysis removed 550 to 650 highly shared, low-generation-probability nucleotide sequences to deal with suspected cross-contamination and a sequencing artifact. In a later analysis, a clonal expansion index for each public chain was calculated from normalized within-repertoire ranks of inferred template counts. A later analysis computed generation probabilities with a VDJ recombination model fitted to out-of-frame rearrangements, and checked the results against IGoR. In a later analysis, hypergeometric tests were used to score TCR-TCR, TCR-HLA and TCR-CMV co-occurrence, with a repertoire-size bias correction applied to TCR pairs. False discovery rates were estimated in a later analysis by permuting HLA or CMV assignments 20 times. In a later analysis, co-occurring TCRs were grouped using DBSCAN, and TCRdist sequence similarity was added for clustering within HLA-allele-positive subsets. Co-occurrence clustering excluded repertoires with fewer than 30,000 or more than 120,000 public chains, plus five with anomalous nucleotide sharing. What TCRdb holds here is the immuneACCESS table cut down to in-frame rearrangements. Part of the clones is not present; checked against another copy, under half of the missing clones reflect an unresolved V gene, and the others are unexplained. V and J calls and clone size are as listed in that table; D and trimming were resolved from the DNA. For this sample there are about 130,000 clones; 75% to 85% appear just once. The ten largest clonotypes hold roughly 3.5% of the sample.

The CDR3, cysteine through phenylalanine, is 16 amino acids long. Here the CDR3 DNA is all that survives: 48 bases in frame from base 1. The germline V gene (reference sequence) gives CDR1 as SGHKS and CDR2 as YYEKEE. Relative to germline, V is 3 bases shorter and J is 2 bases shorter, with 15 bases between their ends. Overall study results and their limits: A total of fewer than 200 TCR beta chains were listed by the study as associated with cytomegalovirus. For the cohort, immune exposure information was limited to CMV serostatus. In a later analysis, TCR association rates were found to vary across HLA loci, with the most associated TCRs seen for DRB1 alleles and the fewest for HLA-C alleles. The classifier was reported to diagnose cytomegalovirus status with high specificity and sensitivity in both the original and validation cohorts. According to a later analysis, most CMV-associated TCR beta chains appeared to be HLA-restricted, and the HLA associations seemed to be driven largely by CMV exposure. Sequencing depth was assumed to be roughly uniform across donors in the presence/absence analyses, though that assumption may not hold. Most TCR sequences were observed very rarely across donors, whereas some public TCRs were present in many individuals. Three of the identified cytomegalovirus-associated TCR beta chains were confirmed in vitro to be specific for cytomegalovirus antigens. According to the authors, the approach could potentially be generalized to other disease states and immunological phenotypes. A later analysis reported that several top co-occurrence clusters appeared linked to parvovirus B19, influenza, CMV and Epstein-Barr virus. A further reported finding was that TCR beta sequences accurately predicted the HLA-A and HLA-B alleles for most subjects in the first cohort. In a later analysis, HLA-associated TCR beta chains showed more clonal expansion and lower generation probabilities than non-associated chains that were equally common. Linkage disequilibrium might explain the correlated functional status among segregating V segments, but an unknown experimental factor could not be ruled out. Compared with the approximately 720-donor mean, donors in an Asian-associated ancestry cluster had fewer N-insertions in productive TCRs, according to a later genetic analysis. At a false discovery rate of 0.05, a later analysis linked 16,000 or so TCR beta sequences to specific HLA alleles. In an earlier analysis of some 500 of the donors, most TCR beta V segments appeared in productive rearrangements about 87% or about 30% of the time, broadly matching IMGT annotations. Approximately 18 rarely observed V segments, including chromosome 9 orphons, were excluded from the earlier analysis of approximately 500 of the donors because counts were too low. Some IMGT-functional V segments, including TRBV6-2 and TRBV6-3, could not be told apart with the 87-base-pair reads, so those segments were excluded. The sequencing pipeline was judged likely to have produced a cluster of highly shared sequence variants as a technical artifact. Only TCR beta chains were sequenced in this cohort, and the absence of alpha or paired-chain data limited detectable features. Assigning TCR associations to individual alleles was difficult when HLA alleles, especially DR and DQ, strongly co-occurred. HLA typing was unavailable for some donors at each locus, so association tests used only the typed subset. V-gene and J-gene trimming of TCR beta chains was associated with a missense DCLRE1C variant in a later genetic analysis, and the association was replicated in an independent cohort.

This receptor chain uses TRBV5-5 and TRBJ1-5; matching of 6 bases hints at TRBD1 as the D gene. The source of this sequence is a man aged 40-49 years in good health and CMV-seronegative. The sequenced sample consisted of PBMCs. CDR3 sequence: CASSSQQGFGNQPQHF. The nucleotide sequence is given as TGTGCCAGCAGCTCGCAACAGGGTTTTGGCAATCAGCCCCAGCATTTT.